These 22 T cell receptor beta chains were sequenced from one sample in a study of CD8 T cells in Susac syndrome. Reverse transcription of about 0.45 to 1 ug RNA used random hexamers. Via MiXCR, TCRdb re-called the immunoSEQ multiplex PCR reads, giving one row per CDR3 protein. The sample consists of 130,000 to 150,000 distinct CDR3 sequences, approximately 94% of them appearing once. The sample taken for sequencing was CD4+ T cells from PBMCs. Source of these receptors: a human donor in good health.

V gene TRBV29-1 combines with J gene TRBJ1-2, with 9 nucleotides matching TRBD1. The CDR3 spans 11 residues. J lost 6 bases, V lost 6 bases, and 2 bases had no gene match. The V gene's germline CDR1 is SQVTM and CDR2 ANQGSEA. The CDR3 DNA follows: TGCAGCGTGACAGGGGGTAATGGCTACACCTTC. Amino acid sequence: CSVTGGNGYTF. Using reference TRBV29-1 and TRBJ1-2 for the parts outside the CDR3, the full variable domain is SAVISQKPSRDICQRGTSLTIQCQVDSQVTMMFWYRQQPGQSLTLIATANQGSEATYESGFVIDKFPISRPNLTFSTLTVSNMSPEDSSIYLCSVTGGNGYTFGSGTRLTVV.

This clonotype was seen a single time. V is TRBV20-1 and J is TRBJ2-2; D is ambiguous. CDR3 size: 14 residues. Germline-derived CDR1 and CDR2 are DFQATT and SNEGSKA (reference sequence). V lost 2 bases and J 5 bases, leaving 12 bases between the germline ends. DNA of the CDR3: TGCAGTGCTAGACTCATCCCGCTAACCGGGGAGCTGTTTTTT. Amino acids: CSARLIPLTGELFF.

This rearrangement joins TRBV11-1 to TRBJ2-1; D assignment may be TRBD1 or TRBD2 (5 bases each). The CDR3 runs to 13 residues. With 5 bases removed from V and 6 bases from J, the gap between germline ends came to 11 bases. The germline CDR1 and CDR2 sequences are SGHAT and FQDESV (reference sequence). The CDR3 region is CASSSPGSNEQFF. CDR3 DNA sequence: TGTGCCAGCAGCAGCCCAGGGAGCAATGAGCAGTTCTTC.

Concerning this clonotype: The junction and the germline gene differ at one end; a read error may be behind it. This chain joins TRBV6-6 and TRBJ2-6, with D perhaps matching TRBD2 (5 bases). This CDR3 is 16 amino acids long. Germline CDR1 MNHNY, CDR2 SVGAGI (reference sequence). The CDR3 DNA follows: TGTGCCACCAGTTACTCAGCGGTATCCGGGGCCAACGTCCTGACTTTC. This translates into CATSYSAVSGANVLTF.

J is TRBJ1-1 and V is TRBV18; D perhaps matches TRBD1 (6 bases). V shed 3 bases and J shed 0 bases, with 11 bases lying between them. Per germline, CDR1 KGHSH and CDR2 LQKENI. The CDR3 has 15 residues. The CDR3 DNA sequence: TGTGCCAGCTCACCGTTGACAGGCGTGAACACTGAAGCTTTCTTT. This sequence encodes CASSPLTGVNTEAFF.

This sequence joins TRBV19 and TRBJ2-7; D may be TRBD1 (5 bases). The V end was cut by 3 bases, the J end by 4 bases, with 16 bases between. There are 15 residues in the CDR3. Germline CDR1 and CDR2: LNHDA and SQIVND (reference sequence). The CDR3 is CASSIKPPGPYEQYF. The DNA of the CDR3 is TGTGCCAGTAGTATTAAACCCCCAGGGCCTTACGAGCAGTACTTC.

The chain carries TRBV28 and TRBJ2-7; 8 nucleotides agree with TRBD2. The CDR3 sequence is 15 residues long. The J segment lost 3 bases and the V segment lost 7 bases, leaving 11 bases of the junction unmatched. Germline V lookup: CDR1 MDHEN, CDR2 SYDVKM. This chain's CDR3 is CASIRASGFNYEQYF. The CDR3 nucleotides read TGTGCCAGCATTCGGGCTAGCGGGTTCAACTACGAGCAGTACTTC.

The chain couples TRBV18 to TRBJ1-1, with D hard to call. In germline, CDR1 is KGHSH, CDR2 LQKENI. CDR3 length: 13 residues. Trimming took off 3 bases at V and 1 base at J, with 6 bases between the two ends. The CDR3 here is CASSPLGNTEAFF. CDR3 nucleotides: TGTGCCAGCTCACCTCTTGGGAACACTGAAGCTTTCTTT.

The chain couples TRBV20-1 to TRBJ1-1, with unresolved D. The CDR3 sequence is 14 residues long. CDR1 and CDR2 from the germline V gene are DFQATT and SNEGSKA (reference sequence). V lost 3 bases and J lost 0, with 11 bases in between. The CDR3: CSARPLILNTEAFF. The DNA of the CDR3 is TGCAGTGCTAGGCCCCTCATTCTGAACACTGAAGCTTTCTTT.

The chain is built from TRBV12-3 or TRBV12-4 and TRBJ2-2, with 9 bases fitting TRBD1. The length of the CDR3 is 15 residues. J was trimmed by 4 bases and V by 5 bases; bases with no gene match: 5. The CDR3 region has the DNA TGTGCCAGCAGTGCTGAGACAGGGGGCACCGGGGAGCTGTTTTTT. Amino acids: CASSAETGGTGELFF.

J is TRBJ2-7 and V is TRBV20-1; D is possibly TRBD1 (6 bases). CDR3 size: 13 residues. V was clipped by 2 bases and J by 6 bases, with 14 bases between them. The germline CDR1 and CDR2 sequences are DFQATT and SNEGSKA (reference sequence). The CDR3 protein is CSARKTGTGEQYF. The CDR3 nucleotides read TGCAGTGCTAGAAAAACAGGGACGGGCGAGCAGTACTTC.

The chain is built from TRBV7-9 and TRBJ2-7; 12 bases match TRBD1. Per the germline V gene, CDR1 is SEHNR and CDR2 is FQNEAQ (reference sequence). The CDR3 runs to 17 residues. Losses at the gene ends were 6 bases for V and 2 bases for J; bases not matched to a gene: 11. CDR3 in DNA: TGTGCCAGCAGACCTCCCGGGACAGGGGGCAATCCCTACGAGCAGTACTTC. Protein: CASRPPGTGGNPYEQYF.

The V gene is TRBV5-1, the J gene TRBJ2-2; 7 bases agree with TRBD2. The CDR3 runs to 19 residues. Germline V gene sequence: CDR1 SGHRS, CDR2 YFSETQ. With 0 bases clipped from V and 7 bases from J, the junction kept 18 bases outside the gene matches. The CDR3 loop reads CASSLGTVLGRLALGELFF. CDR3 DNA sequence: TGCGCCAGCAGCTTGGGGACGGTGCTGGGTAGACTAGCTCTCGGGGAGCTGTTTTTT.

The chain recombines TRBV7-7 with TRBJ1-2; 7 bases fit TRBD1. The V gene end was trimmed by 4 bases and the J gene end by 10 bases; junction bases not matched to a gene: 6. CDR3 length equals 12 residues. Germline CDR1 reads SSHAT; CDR2 reads FNYEAQ (reference sequence). CDR3 loop: CASSSGTAYYTF. The CDR3 nucleotides read TGTGCCAGCAGCTCCGGGACAGCATACTACACCTTC.

V and J are TRBV5-4 and TRBJ2-1; TRBD2 matches 7 bases. CDR1 and CDR2 (germline): SGHNT, YYREEE (reference sequence). The junction had 12 bases not matched to a gene; V was cut back by 4 bases and J by 8 bases. CDR3 length: 15 residues. The CDR3 DNA follows: TGTGCCAGCAGCAACGTGGGGGAGGGCCTCGATGAGCAGTTCTTC. The encoded protein is CASSNVGEGLDEQFF.

V is TRBV28 and J is TRBJ2-2; D is undetermined. The V gene's germline CDR1 is MDHEN and CDR2 SYDVKM. V shed 2 bases and J shed 5 bases, with 24 bases lying between them. CDR3 size: 19 residues. The chain's CDR3 is CASSLPLYTDLESTGELFF. In DNA, the CDR3 is TGTGCCAGCAGTTTACCCCTTTATACGGACCTAGAATCGACCGGGGAGCTGTTTTTT.

The chain combines TRBV29-1 with TRBJ2-4, with D hard to call. The ends were cut back, 5 bases at V and 8 bases at J, with 10 bases in the middle. The CDR3 extends over 11 amino acids. Germline CDR1 SQVTM, CDR2 ANQGSEA. This CDR3 reads CSVSLTDIQYF. CDR3 DNA sequence: TGCAGCGTTTCCTTAACGGACATTCAGTACTTC.

The CDR3 coding sequence is TGTGCCAGCAGCCAAGGGAGCAGCTGGATCTCCTACGAGCAGTACTTC. This encodes CASSQGSSWISYEQYF. V gene TRBV3-1 combines with J gene TRBJ2-7, with D uncertain. V lost 1 base and J 0 bases, leaving 13 bases between the germline ends. The CDR3 loop spans 16 amino acids. Germline CDR1 reads LGHDT; CDR2 reads YNNKEL (reference sequence).

The rearrangement uses TRBV24-1 and TRBJ2-2; no clear D. V lost 7 bases, J lost 6 bases, and 14 bases lay in between. The CDR3 is 14 residues long. The germline V gene encodes CDR1 KGHDR and CDR2 SFDVKD. CDR3 sequence reads: CATRESKGPGELFF. The CDR3 coding sequence is TGTGCCACCAGGGAAAGCAAGGGCCCCGGGGAGCTGTTTTTT.

V and J are TRBV27 and TRBJ1-2; TRBD1 aligns across 7 bases. The germline V gene has CDR1 MNHEY and CDR2 SMNVEV (reference sequence). CDR3 size: 13 residues. V was clipped by 5 bases and J by 5 bases; unmatched bases: 5. The CDR3 sequence is CASSLARGYGYTF. The CDR3 DNA sequence: TGTGCCAGCAGTCTCGCCAGGGGGTATGGCTACACCTTC.

V and J are TRBV7-2 and TRBJ1-1, with 7 bases matching TRBD1. With 2 bases clipped from V and 2 bases from J, the junction kept 5 bases outside the gene matches. The CDR3 is 15 amino acids. Germline V lookup: CDR1 SGHTA, CDR2 FQGNSA. For the CDR3, the DNA is TGTGCCAGCAGCTTAAGGTGGGACAGAAACACTGAAGCTTTCTTT. The encoded protein is CASSLRWDRNTEAFF.

The chain joins TRBV12-2 to TRBJ1-1. TRBV12-2 is a listed pseudogene. This CDR3 region has 11 residues. The CDR3 here is CATTLNTEAFF. In DNA form, the CDR3 reads TGTGCAACCACCCTTAACACTGAAGCTTTCTTT.